This TCR beta chain was captured in a study of cytotoxic CD8 clonotypes in ibrutinib-treated CLL. For the study at large: Collecting the response samples happened after a median roughly 13 months of treatment, with a range of 6 to 36.

Genomic DNA for TCR beta libraries, 2 to 2.5 micrograms, came from cryopreserved PBMCs. J gave up 0 bases and V 4 bases, and 6 bases lay outside the gene matches. The CDR3 spans 15 residues. Germline V gene lookup returns CDR1 SGHTA and CDR2 FQGNSA. Libraries were prepared by immunoSEQ multiplex PCR; TCRdb keeps only in-frame clonotypes and omits some of them. In the table there are 55,000 to 85,000 clones, roughly nine tenths of which are singletons. This TCR derives from a human donor with chronic lymphocytic leukemia. Sequenced material: PBMCs, taken after 12 months of ibrutinib treatment. The gene calls are TRBV7-2 and TRBJ2-7; 7 bases agree with TRBD2. In nucleotides, the CDR3 is TGTGCCAGCAGCTCCCGACTAGCAACCTCCTACGAGCAGTACTTC. The encoded protein is CASSSRLATSYEQYF. The variable domain in full, with the rest retrieved from reference TRBV7-2 and TRBJ2-7, is GAGVSQSPSNKVTEKGKDVELRCDPISGHTALYWYRQSLGQGLEFLIYFQGNSAPDKSGLPSDRFSAERTGGSVSTLTIQRTQQEDSAVYLCASSSRLATSYEQYFGPGTRLTVT.